A single T cell receptor beta chain is shown here with its context. This sample is part of a study of blood T cell repertoires in COVID-19. Study summary: Samples representing acute and convalescent COVID-19 were sourced from the United States, Italy and Spain. In each case, the material was cDNA or gDNA derived from T cells, B-cell-depleted T cells, or PBMCs.

The germline V gene encodes CDR1 MNHEY and CDR2 SVGAGI. CDR3 length: 14 amino acids. With 6 bases removed from V and 7 bases from J, the gap between germline ends came to 18 bases. In the source study's methods: Amplification of reference gene primers provided the estimated nucleated cell counts. TCRdb's copy holds only in-frame clones and misses some; the assay was immunoSEQ multiplex PCR. V and J calls and clone size come straight from that table; D and trimming were deduced from the DNA. This table has 200,000 to 300,000 clones, approximately 86% appearing once. Sequencing was carried out using peripheral blood. The genes are TRBV6-5 and TRBJ1-1; a weak D match, TRBD1 (6 bases). The receptor comes from a human donor in a cohort sampled during active COVID-19. The CDR3 DNA is TGTGCCAGCAGCCCCCCCGGGGGAGGGGGTGAAGCTTTCTTT. Translated: CASSPPGGGGEAFF.